These 21 T cell receptor beta chains were all obtained from the same sample, sequenced in a study of OX40 agonist ivuxolimab in advanced cancers. To prepare the library, the immunoSEQ multiplex PCR assay was applied. The clones in this table, taken by TCRdb from immuneACCESS, are in-frame only. Not every clone is retained; where verified, under half of the shortfall comes from an unresolved V gene, and the cause of the rest is unknown. The sample data list 74,000 or so clones, and around 89% of these were observed just once. Approximately 9.1% of the sample comes from the top ten. This material consisted of CD4+ or CD8+ T cells sorted from blood, taken in a trial of the OX40 agonist ivuxolimab. These receptors all stem from an adult with an advanced solid tumor such as melanoma, head and neck, liver or kidney cancer.

In DNA form, the CDR3 reads TGTGCCAGCAGTTTATACCCCGGGTTCAGGAGGGACTATGGCTACACCTTC. It codes for CASSLYPGFRRDYGYTF. The rearrangement links TRBV28 to TRBJ1-2, with D hard to call. V shed 1 base and J shed 3 bases, with 18 bases lying between them. Germline CDR1 reads MDHEN; CDR2 reads SYDVKM. There are 17 residues in the CDR3.

The chain carries TRBV5-6 and TRBJ1-2; D gene unclear. Germline V gives CDR1 SGHDT, CDR2 YYEEEE. The germline V and J ends were trimmed by 4 bases and 0 bases, with 10 bases remaining between them. The CDR3 spans 14 residues. The CDR3 nucleotides are TGTGCCAGCAGCCTGGGCGCCTCTAACTATGGCTACACCTTC. Residues: CASSLGASNYGYTF.

This chain uses TRBV12-5 with TRBJ2-1; 8 positions match TRBD2. The ends lost 4 bases at V and 15 bases at J; junction bases unmatched: 8. CDR3 length: 12 residues. Germline CDR1 LGHNT, CDR2 FRNRAP. The CDR3 bases are TGTGCTAGTGGTTCTAGGCTAGCGGGCCCGTTCTTC. As protein: CASGSRLAGPFF.

As for this clone: The identical CDR3 is also encoded by other nucleotide sequences in the sample. The V call is TRBV11-2, the J call TRBJ1-2; D not resolved. The CDR3 is made up of 12 amino acids. In germline, CDR1 is SGHAT, CDR2 FQNNGV. Between the trimmed V and J ends, which lost 6 bases and 4 bases, there was a span of 9 bases. CDR3 bases: TGTGCCAGCAGTTCCGGAGGCTATGGCTACACCTTC. Protein sequence: CASSSGGYGYTF. Using reference TRBV11-2 and TRBJ1-2 for the parts outside the CDR3, the full variable domain is EAGVAQSPRYKIIEKRQSVAFWCNPISGHATLYWYQQILGQGPKLLIQFQNNGVVDDSQLPKDRFSAERLKGVDSTLKIQPAKLEDSAVYLCASSSGGYGYTFGSGTRLTVV.

J is TRBJ2-1 and V is TRBV11-3; no clear D gene. The germline gives CDR1 SGHNT, CDR2 YENEEA. The CDR3 has 13 residues. Trimming took off 1 base at V and 6 bases at J, with 7 bases between the two ends. CDR3 sequence (DNA): TGTGCCAGCAGCTTAGGGGCCACCAATGAGCAGTTCTTC. It encodes CASSLGATNEQFF.

The chain carries TRBV5-1 and TRBJ2-1; D might be TRBD1 or TRBD2, each matching 5 bases. Looked up from germline, CDR1 is SGHRS and CDR2 is YFSETQ. V was shortened by 4 bases and J by 9 bases, with 14 bases between the two germline ends. This CDR3 region has 13 residues. This chain's CDR3 is CASSPSSGTEQFF. The CDR3 DNA reads as TGCGCCAGCAGCCCGTCATCTGGGACTGAGCAGTTCTTC.

The rearrangement uses TRBV5-6 and TRBJ2-5; TRBD2 aligns across 15 bases. CDR3 length: 17 residues. Germline lookup yields CDR1 SGHDT and CDR2 YYEEEE. V dropped 4 bases and J dropped 4; count of bases not matched to a gene: 8. CDR3 region: CASSPPGLAGGLETQYF. CDR3 coding DNA: TGTGCCAGCAGCCCCCCTGGACTAGCGGGGGGGCTAGAGACCCAGTACTTC.

The chain combines TRBV7-2 with TRBJ1-1; D ambiguous. Trimming removed 6 bases at V and 0 bases at J, with 20 bases between. Germline V gene lookup returns CDR1 SGHTA and CDR2 FQGNSA. This CDR3 is 17 amino acids long. CDR3 in DNA: TGTGCCAGCAGTGGGATCGACGGAACCTTTATGAACACTGAAGCTTTCTTT. Its translation: CASSGIDGTFMNTEAFF.

The chain links TRBV29-1 to TRBJ2-1, with 12 bases fitting TRBD1. The V and J ends lost 2 bases and 8 bases, in that order; junction bases with no gene match: 7. CDR3 length: 15 residues. The V gene's germline CDR1 is SQVTM and CDR2 ANQGSEA. In DNA, the CDR3 is TGCAGCGTTGAACGGGGACAGGGGGCAGGAGATGAGCAGTTCTTC. The encoded protein is CSVERGQGAGDEQFF.

This sequence joins TRBV19 and TRBJ1-5, with D maybe TRBD1 (5 bases). The CDR3 is 18 amino acids. Germline lookup yields CDR1 LNHDA and CDR2 SQIVND (reference sequence). V was cut by 3 bases and J by 0 bases, with 18 bases left in between. CDR3 in amino acids: CASSILGRNSYSNQPQHF. CDR3 nucleotide sequence: TGTGCCAGTAGTATTCTGGGGCGAAATTCCTATAGCAATCAGCCCCAGCATTTT.

The chain carries TRBV5-1 and TRBJ2-7; D call uncertain. Trimming took 2 bases from V and 5 from J, leaving 14 bases between them. Germline CDR1 and CDR2: SGHRS and YFSETQ. This CDR3 has 14 amino acids. Here the CDR3 DNA reads TGCGCCAGCAGCTTCGACTTAGGCGTCCACGAGCAGTACTTC. This sequence encodes CASSFDLGVHEQYF.

This clone appeared a single time. The chain uses TRBV2 and TRBJ2-7, with unresolved D. V lost 2 bases and J 10 bases, leaving 12 bases between the germline ends. Germline V CDR1 and CDR2: SNHLY, FYNNEI. CDR3 length equals 12 residues. CDR3 sequence reads: CASSEWHIHQYF. In DNA, the CDR3 is TGTGCCAGCAGTGAATGGCACATTCATCAGTACTTC.

The V and J genes are TRBV5-6 and TRBJ2-7; D ambiguous. The CDR3 runs to 14 residues. CDR1 and CDR2 (germline): SGHDT, YYEEEE. Trimming took 2 bases from V and 5 from J, leaving 14 bases between them. DNA of the CDR3: TGTGCCAGCAGCTTTGGACCGTTTTTCGACGAGCAGTACTTC. It yields the protein CASSFGPFFDEQYF.

The V call is TRBV10-3, the J call TRBJ1-1; D unresolved. V shed 3 bases and J shed 6 bases, with 20 bases lying between them. The CDR3 length is 16 residues. Per germline, CDR1 ENHRY and CDR2 SYGVKD. The CDR3 bases are TGTGCCATCAGTGACCTTAGTTACTTGGTTATCGCTGAAGCTTTCTTT. It yields the protein CAISDLSYLVIAEAFF.

This chain links TRBV7-8 with TRBJ2-4; a weak D match, TRBD2 (5 bases). The CDR3 length is 15 residues. Germline V gene lookup returns CDR1 SGHVS and CDR2 FQNEAQ. Trimming cost V 3 bases and J 7 bases, with 16 bases left between them. CDR3 sequence (DNA): TGTGCCAGCAGCTTGTTTACCGGGGTGAAGAACATTCAGTACTTC. It translates to CASSLFTGVKNIQYF.

The rearrangement uses TRBV7-7 and TRBJ1-5; unclear D gene. Per the germline V gene, CDR1 is SSHAT and CDR2 is FNYEAQ (reference sequence). The CDR3 is 11 amino acids. The chain's CDR3 is CASDIGQPQHF. The CDR3 DNA is TGTGCTAGCGACATCGGGCAGCCCCAGCATTTT.

This clone was seen once. This chain connects TRBV5-6 to TRBJ1-1, with 7 nucleotides matching TRBD1. The V gene end was trimmed by 4 bases and the J gene end by 8 bases; junction bases not matched to a gene: 5. The CDR3 spans 12 residues. Germline lookup yields CDR1 SGHDT and CDR2 YYEEEE. The CDR3 DNA reads TGTGCCAGCAGCGTACTCAGGGGGGAAGCTTTCTTT. Its protein product is CASSVLRGEAFF.

This clone was found once. V and J are TRBV27 and TRBJ2-7, with D unclear. The V gene lost 4 bases and the J gene lost 5 bases, with 18 bases spanning the gap. This CDR3 is built from 15 residues. Germline CDR1 and CDR2: MNHEY and SMNVEV (reference sequence). The CDR3 bases are TGTGCCAGCAGTTACTCGATTCTGGGGTTCGACGAGCAGTACTTC. Protein sequence: CASSYSILGFDEQYF.

The chain couples TRBV7-2 to TRBJ2-3; TRBD1 agrees at 8 bases. The CDR3 is made up of 17 amino acids. Germline loops: CDR1 SGHTA, CDR2 FQGNSA. Trimming at V came to 4 bases and at J to 2 bases, leaving 11 bases not matched to a gene. CDR3 in amino acids: CASSYRTGTAPTDTQYF. The CDR3 DNA reads as TGTGCCAGCAGCTATAGGACAGGGACGGCCCCCACAGATACGCAGTATTTT.

This chain uses TRBV2 with TRBJ2-7; TRBD2 is a possible D gene (5 bases). V lost 2 bases and J lost 1, with 15 bases in between. In germline, CDR1 is SNHLY, CDR2 FYNNEI. The CDR3 is made up of 16 amino acids. CDR3 protein: CASSERGEGGSYEQYF. DNA of the CDR3: TGTGCCAGCAGTGAAAGAGGTGAGGGCGGTTCCTACGAGCAGTACTTC.

The rearrangement uses TRBV7-4 and TRBJ2-3; 13 bases are a match to TRBD2. The CDR3 is 17 amino acids. V dropped 5 bases and J dropped 5; count of bases not matched to a gene: 10. CDR1 and CDR2 (germline): SGHVT, SQSDAQ. As DNA, the CDR3 is TGTGCCAGCAGCCTCTCCAGGACTAGCGGGGGATTAGATACGCAGTATTTT. This translates into CASSLSRTSGGLDTQYF.